This T cell receptor beta chain was captured in a study of beta chain features in type 1 diabetes. Overall study: In age, gender and cell yields, patients were similar to healthy donors. All samples combined gave about 100 million sorted cells for examination.

This clone was found once. The antigen is undetermined. Expressed TCRB transcripts were sequenced after all isolated RNA was converted to cDNA. Assay used: immunoSEQ multiplex PCR; TCRdb lists only in-frame clones, some missing. Among 16,000 or so clones listed, approximately 79% were seen once. General study results and limits: Shorter TCRB CDR3s, moderately but significantly so, were found in Type 1 diabetes patients in all four CD4+ subsets. PCR might preferentially amplify shorter templates, equally in patients and controls.

V was trimmed by 2 bases and J by 7 bases, leaving 12 bases between them. CDR3 length: 13 residues. CDR1 and CDR2 from the germline V gene are SGHRS and YFSETQ. This receptor was obtained from a woman in her late teens or twenties with type 1 diabetes. The chain links TRBV5-1 to TRBJ1-1; tentative D call: TRBD1 (5 bases). Source material: stem cell memory CD4+ T cells from blood. The CDR3 coding sequence is TGCGCCAGCAGCTTCGGGCAGGGCTTTGAAGCTTTCTTT. Encoded protein: CASSFGQGFEAFF.